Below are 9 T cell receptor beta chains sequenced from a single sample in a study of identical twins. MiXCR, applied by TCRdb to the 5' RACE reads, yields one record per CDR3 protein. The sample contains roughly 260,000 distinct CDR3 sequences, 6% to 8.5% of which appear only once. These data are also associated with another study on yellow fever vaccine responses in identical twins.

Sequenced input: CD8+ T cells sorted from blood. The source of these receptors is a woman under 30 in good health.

The CDR3 DNA reads as TGTGCCACCAGCAGAGAGGACGGAAGTGAGCAGTACTTC. This sequence encodes CATSREDGSEQYF. The V call is TRBV15, the J call TRBJ2-7; D not certain. Germline V lookup: CDR1 LNHNV, CDR2 YYDKDF (reference sequence). This CDR3 comprises 13 residues. The V end lost 0 bases, the J end lost 7 bases, and 10 bases lay between the germline ends.

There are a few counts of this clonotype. The CDR3 protein is CASSWSTTDTQYF. CDR3 bases: TGTGCCAGCAGCTGGTCAACCACAGATACGCAGTATTTT. This rearrangement joins TRBV5-6 to TRBJ2-3; D gene unclear. CDR1 SGHDT and CDR2 YYEEEE come from the germline V gene. The ends were cut back, 3 bases at V and 2 bases at J, with 7 bases in the middle. The CDR3 runs to 13 residues. Drawing the rest from reference TRBV5-6 and TRBJ2-3, the complete variable domain is DAGVTQSPTHLIKTRGQQVTLRCSPKSGHDTVSWYQQALGQGPQFIFQYYEEEERQRGNFPDRFSGHQFPNYSSELNVNALLLGDSALYLCASSWSTTDTQYFGPGTRLTVL.

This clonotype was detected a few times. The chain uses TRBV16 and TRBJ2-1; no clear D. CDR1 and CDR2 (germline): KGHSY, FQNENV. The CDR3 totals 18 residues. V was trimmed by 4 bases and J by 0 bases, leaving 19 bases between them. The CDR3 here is CASSPLGRTLDSYNEQFF. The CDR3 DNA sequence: TGTGCCAGCAGCCCGTTAGGAAGAACATTGGACTCCTACAATGAGCAGTTCTTC.

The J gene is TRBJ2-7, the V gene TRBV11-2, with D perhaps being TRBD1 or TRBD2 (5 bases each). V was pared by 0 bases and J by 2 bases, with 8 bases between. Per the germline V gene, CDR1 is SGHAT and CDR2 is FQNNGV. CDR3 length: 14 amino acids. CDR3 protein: CASSLDPGPYEQYV. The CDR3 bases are TGTGCCAGCAGCTTAGACCCGGGGCCCTACGAGCAGTACGTC.

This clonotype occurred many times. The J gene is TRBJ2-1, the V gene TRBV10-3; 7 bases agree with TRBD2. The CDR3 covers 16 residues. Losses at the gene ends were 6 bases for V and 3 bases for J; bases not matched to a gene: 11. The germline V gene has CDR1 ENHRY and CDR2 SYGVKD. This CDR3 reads CAIRAGLLPNYNEQFF. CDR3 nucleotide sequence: TGTGCCATCAGGGCGGGACTATTGCCGAACTACAATGAGCAGTTCTTC.

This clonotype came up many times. CDR3 in amino acids: CASSQDYYLEQYF. CDR3 coding DNA: TGTGCCAGCAGCCAAGATTACTATTTGGAGCAGTACTTC. The chain combines TRBV14 with TRBJ2-7; no clear D. Trimming stripped 0 bases from V and 7 bases from J, with 10 bases between. Germline values: CDR1 SGHDN, CDR2 FVKESK. This CDR3 contains 13 residues.

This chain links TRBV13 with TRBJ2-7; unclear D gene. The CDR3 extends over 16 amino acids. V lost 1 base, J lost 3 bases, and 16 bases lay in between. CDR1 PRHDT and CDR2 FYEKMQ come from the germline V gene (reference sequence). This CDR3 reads CASSLEFGGRIYEQYF. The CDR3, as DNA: TGTGCCAGCAGCTTAGAGTTCGGCGGCAGGATCTACGAGCAGTACTTC.

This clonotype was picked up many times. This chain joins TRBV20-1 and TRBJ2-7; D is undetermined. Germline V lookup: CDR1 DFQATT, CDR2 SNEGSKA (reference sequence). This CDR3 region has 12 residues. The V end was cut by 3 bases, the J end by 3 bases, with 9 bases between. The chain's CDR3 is CSASRGDYEQYV. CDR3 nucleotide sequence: TGCAGTGCTAGTCGTGGAGACTACGAGCAGTACGTC.

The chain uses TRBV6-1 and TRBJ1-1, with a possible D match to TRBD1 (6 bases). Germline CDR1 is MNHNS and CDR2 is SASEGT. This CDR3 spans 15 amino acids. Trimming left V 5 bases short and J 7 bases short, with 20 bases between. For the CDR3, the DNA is TGTGCCAGCAGTCGTTCACCCGGGACAAGGGGTGAAGCTTTCTTT. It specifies CASSRSPGTRGEAFF.